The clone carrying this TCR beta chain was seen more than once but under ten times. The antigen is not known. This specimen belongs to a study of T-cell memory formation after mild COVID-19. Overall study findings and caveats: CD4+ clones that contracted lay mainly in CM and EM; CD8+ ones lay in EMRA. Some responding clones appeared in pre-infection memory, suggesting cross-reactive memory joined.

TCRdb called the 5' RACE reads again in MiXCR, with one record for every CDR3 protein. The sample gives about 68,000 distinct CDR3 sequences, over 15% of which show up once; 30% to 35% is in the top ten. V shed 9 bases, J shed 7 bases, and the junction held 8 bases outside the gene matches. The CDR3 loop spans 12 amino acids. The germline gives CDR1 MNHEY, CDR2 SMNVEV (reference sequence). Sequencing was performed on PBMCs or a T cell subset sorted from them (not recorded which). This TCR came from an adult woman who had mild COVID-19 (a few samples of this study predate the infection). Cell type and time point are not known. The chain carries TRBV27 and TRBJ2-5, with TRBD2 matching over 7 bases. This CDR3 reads CARGRESVTQYF. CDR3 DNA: TGTGCCAGAGGGAGGGAGTCGGTGACCCAGTACTTC.